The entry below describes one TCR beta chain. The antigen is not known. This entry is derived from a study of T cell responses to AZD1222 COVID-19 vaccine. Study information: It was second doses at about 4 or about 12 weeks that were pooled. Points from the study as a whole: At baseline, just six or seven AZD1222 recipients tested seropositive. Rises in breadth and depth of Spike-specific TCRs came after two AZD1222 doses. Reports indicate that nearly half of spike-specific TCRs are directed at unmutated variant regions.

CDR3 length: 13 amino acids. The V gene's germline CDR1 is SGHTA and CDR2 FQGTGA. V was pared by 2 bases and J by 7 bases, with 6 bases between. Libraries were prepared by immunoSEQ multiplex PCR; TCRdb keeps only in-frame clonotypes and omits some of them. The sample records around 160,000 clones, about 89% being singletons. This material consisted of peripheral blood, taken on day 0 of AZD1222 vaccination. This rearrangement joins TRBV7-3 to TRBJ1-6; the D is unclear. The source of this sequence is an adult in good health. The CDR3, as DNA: TGTGCCAGCAGCTTAGTTAGGAATTCACCCCTCCACTTT. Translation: CASSLVRNSPLHF.